These 29 T cell receptor beta chains originate from one sample sequenced in a study of T cell responses to AZD1222 COVID-19 vaccine. Only in-frame clones appear in the TCRdb table, and some are missing; sequencing was by immunoSEQ multiplex PCR. This table holds 65,000 to 95,000 clones, about 90% found once. The sample was peripheral blood, taken on day 0 of MenACWY control vaccination. The receptors originated from an adult in good health.

V usage is TRBV7-2 and J usage is TRBJ2-1, with D perhaps matching TRBD1 or TRBD2 (5 bases each). The germline V gene has CDR1 SGHTA and CDR2 FQGNSA. The CDR3 is 15 amino acids. The ends were cut back, 5 bases at V and 7 bases at J, with 18 bases in the middle. CDR3 sequence: CASSPGTEAWNEQFF. The DNA for the CDR3 is TGTGCCAGCAGCCCAGGGACGGAAGCTTGGAATGAGCAGTTCTTC.

V is TRBV28 and J is TRBJ2-7; 8 bases are a match to TRBD1. This CDR3 is built from 14 residues. CDR1 is MDHEN, CDR2 SYDVKM, per germline. J was trimmed by 3 bases and V by 3 bases; bases with no gene match: 4. This CDR3 reads CASSFSGQVYEQYF. CDR3 DNA sequence: TGTGCCAGCAGTTTCTCGGGACAGGTCTACGAGCAGTACTTC.

The J gene is TRBJ1-5, the V gene TRBV19; D perhaps matches TRBD1 (5 bases). From germline, CDR1 is LNHDA and CDR2 SQIVND (reference sequence). V lost 3 bases and J lost 2, with 8 bases in between. This CDR3 has 14 residues. CDR3 sequence (DNA): TGTGCCAGTAGTATTGGGGCGGGCAATCAGCCCCAGCATTTT. Protein product: CASSIGAGNQPQHF.

The CDR3 nucleotides are TGTGCCAGCAGTTCCGGACAGGGCTACGAGCAGTACTTC. This translates into CASSSGQGYEQYF. The chain uses TRBV12-3 or TRBV12-4 and TRBJ2-7; 8 bases map to TRBD1. With 4 bases clipped from V and 3 bases from J, the junction kept 2 bases outside the gene matches. The CDR3 sequence is 13 residues long.

The J gene is TRBJ2-3, the V gene TRBV9; 7 bases match TRBD1. V lost 4 bases, J lost 4 bases, and 18 bases stayed unmatched. The germline V gene encodes CDR1 SGDLS and CDR2 YYNGEE. The CDR3 consists of 18 residues. The CDR3 is CASSPLGGTDHLSDTQYF. The CDR3 DNA reads TGTGCCAGCAGCCCCCTGGGTGGGACAGATCATCTGTCAGATACGCAGTATTTT.

This clone was picked up one time. This chain links TRBV29-1 with TRBJ2-3, with 10 nucleotides matching TRBD1. CDR3 length: 15 residues. Germline-derived CDR1 and CDR2 are SQVTM and ANQGSEA. V dropped 7 bases and J dropped 2; count of bases not matched to a gene: 9. Written as DNA, the CDR3 is TGCAGCGGTGGTAGAGGGACAGGGGCCACAGATACGCAGTATTTT. Translated: CSGGRGTGATDTQYF.

V is TRBV7-9 and J is TRBJ2-7, with D perhaps matching TRBD1 or TRBD2 (5 bases each). V was pared by 3 bases and J by 5 bases, with 8 bases between. CDR1 is SEHNR, CDR2 FQNEAQ, per germline (reference sequence). This CDR3 spans 12 amino acids. The CDR3 DNA is TGTGCCAGCAGCTTCCGAGGGGACGAGCAGTACTTC. Translated, it gives CASSFRGDEQYF.

J is TRBJ2-3 and V is TRBV2; TRBD1 matches at 8 bases. Germline values: CDR1 SNHLY, CDR2 FYNNEI. The V and J ends lost 6 bases and 4 bases, in that order; junction bases with no gene match: 3. This CDR3 comprises 13 residues. Written as DNA, the CDR3 is TGTGCCAGCAGGGCGGACAGGGCAGATACGCAGTATTTT. As protein: CASRADRADTQYF.

In regard to this clone: Other DNA sequences of this sample code for an identical CDR3. The rearrangement links TRBV28 to TRBJ2-5; weak D call: TRBD1 (5 bases). Trimming shortened V by 2 bases and J by 3 bases, and 10 bases separated the two germline ends. The CDR3 is made up of 14 amino acids. Germline assignment: CDR1 MDHEN and CDR2 SYDVKM. Here the CDR3 reads CASSLGGREETQYF. DNA for the CDR3: TGTGCCAGCAGTTTAGGTGGCAGGGAAGAGACCCAGTACTTC.

The chain recombines TRBV19 with TRBJ1-2; 7 bases line up with TRBD1. V was clipped by 7 bases and J by 2 bases; unmatched bases: 7. Germline loops: CDR1 LNHDA, CDR2 SQIVND (reference sequence). CDR3 length equals 14 residues. The CDR3 nucleotides are TGTGCCAGTAAACGGGACAGACTGAACTATGGCTACACCTTC. This codes for CASKRDRLNYGYTF.

J is TRBJ1-3 and V is TRBV7-8; D not resolved. CDR1 and CDR2 (germline): SGHVS, FQNEAQ. V lost 5 bases and J 1 base, leaving 15 bases between the germline ends. The CDR3 sequence is 16 residues long. The CDR3 loop reads CASSRNTLGSGNTIYF. The CDR3 DNA sequence: TGTGCCAGCAGCCGTAACACTCTGGGATCTGGAAACACCATATATTTT.

The rearrangement joins TRBV7-9 to TRBJ2-7; 14 positions match TRBD2. Germline CDR1 is SEHNR and CDR2 is FQNEAQ (reference sequence). The CDR3 has 16 amino acids. V trimming: 5 bases; J trimming: 6 bases; junction bases outside the gene matches: 9. Here the CDR3 reads CASSRGLAGATPEQYF. The CDR3 region has the DNA TGTGCCAGCAGCCGGGGACTAGCGGGGGCGACCCCCGAGCAGTACTTC.

This clone was seen a handful of times. V is TRBV6-1 and J is TRBJ2-3; D is uncertain. Germline V lookup: CDR1 MNHNS, CDR2 SASEGT. This CDR3 is 13 amino acids long. V lost 3 bases to trimming and J lost 2 bases, with 6 bases between them. In DNA form, the CDR3 reads TGTGCCAGCAGTGACGACGCCACAGATACGCAGTATTTT. Amino acids: CASSDDATDTQYF.

This chain uses TRBV10-3 with TRBJ2-7, with D maybe TRBD2 (5 bases). Trimming took 4 bases from V and 7 from J, leaving 17 bases between them. The CDR3 extends over 14 amino acids. The germline CDR1 and CDR2 sequences are ENHRY and SYGVKD. The CDR3 reads CAISVRERLEEQYF. CDR3 DNA sequence: TGTGCCATCAGTGTTCGCGAGCGGCTGGAAGAGCAGTACTTC.

This chain links TRBV6-5 with TRBJ2-1; 9 bases map to TRBD1. This CDR3 is 16 amino acids long. V was pared by 0 bases and J by 1 base, with 1 base of the junction left unmatched. CDR1 and CDR2 from the germline V gene are MNHEY and SVGAGI. DNA for the CDR3: TGTGCCAGCAGTTACTCGGGACAGGGATCCTACAATGAGCAGTTCTTC. Protein product: CASSYSGQGSYNEQFF.

This clone turned up a few times. This chain uses TRBV9 with TRBJ2-7; D is unresolved. CDR3 length: 16 amino acids. V lost 0 bases to trimming and J lost 0 bases, with 13 bases between them. Germline lookup yields CDR1 SGDLS and CDR2 YYNGEE. CDR3 DNA sequence: TGTGCCAGCAGCGTAGAAGGTACCGGTAGCTCCTACGAGCAGTACTTC. Encoded protein: CASSVEGTGSSYEQYF. Based on the CDR3 plus reference TRBV9 and TRBJ2-7, the full variable domain is DSGVTQTPKHLITATGQRVTLRCSPRSGDLSVYWYQQSLDQGLQFLIQYYNGEERAKGNILERFSAQQFPDLHSELNLSSLELGDSALYFCASSVEGTGSSYEQYFGPGTRLTVT.

This chain joins TRBV19 and TRBJ2-1; 10 bases are shared with TRBD2. The CDR3 has 19 amino acids. From germline, CDR1 is LNHDA and CDR2 SQIVND (reference sequence). J was trimmed by 1 base and V by 6 bases; bases with no gene match: 15. CDR3 sequence reads: CASSHMVAGGRMSYNEQFF. The CDR3 nucleotides are TGTGCCAGTAGCCATATGGTAGCGGGGGGCCGTATGTCCTACAATGAGCAGTTCTTC.

The gene calls are TRBV4-3 and TRBJ1-3; D unclear. The length of the CDR3 is 15 residues. Germline CDR1 LGHNA, CDR2 YSLEER. Trimming removed 0 bases at V and 0 bases at J, with 6 bases between. The CDR3 loop is CASSQDRSSGNTIYF. As DNA, the CDR3 is TGCGCCAGCAGCCAAGATAGAAGCTCTGGAAACACCATATATTTT.

The V and J genes are TRBV16 and TRBJ1-1; 12 positions agree with TRBD1. V was pared by 2 bases and J by 7 bases, with 2 bases of the junction left unmatched. The V gene's germline CDR1 is KGHSY and CDR2 FQNENV. The CDR3 is 14 residues long. The CDR3 region is CASSQGTGGNEAFF. The CDR3 bases are TGTGCCAGCAGCCAAGGGACAGGGGGCAATGAAGCTTTCTTT.

CDR3 amino acids: CASSKRSYQPQHF. DNA for the CDR3: TGTGCCAGCAGTAAGAGGTCATATCAGCCCCAGCATTTT. The J gene is TRBJ1-5, the V gene TRBV12-3 or TRBV12-4; no firm D call. V lost 5 bases and J lost 5, with 10 bases in between. The CDR3 sequence is 13 residues long.

Here the CDR3 DNA reads TGTGCCAGCAGAGGCTCGCCCAGCTCCTACGAGCAGTACTTC. This translates into CASRGSPSSYEQYF. This chain links TRBV6-5 with TRBJ2-7; D gene ambiguous. V lost 6 bases, J lost 0 bases, and 12 bases lay in between. The CDR3 is 14 residues long. Germline lookup yields CDR1 MNHEY and CDR2 SVGAGI.

In its sample, this clone was seen once. The V and J genes are TRBV6-2 or TRBV6-3 and TRBJ2-5, with D perhaps TRBD1 or TRBD2 (5 bases each). This CDR3 has 13 amino acids. Between the trimmed V and J ends, which lost 6 bases and 5 bases, there was a span of 13 bases. CDR1 MNHEY and CDR2 SVGEGT come from the germline V gene. CDR3 sequence: CASSEGWGETQYF. CDR3 nucleotides: TGTGCCAGCAGCGAAGGATGGGGGGAGACCCAGTACTTC.

This rearrangement joins TRBV21-1 to TRBJ2-2; the table calls TRBD1, which could not be checked here. TRBV21-1 is designated a pseudogene. The CDR3 spans 18 residues. The CDR3 here is CASSNAGEDRVWTGELFF. The CDR3 region has the DNA TGTGCCAGCAGCAACGCGGGCGAGGACAGGGTGTGGACCGGGGAGCTGTTTTTT.

The chain couples TRBV7-2 to TRBJ1-1; tentative D call: TRBD1 (5 bases). The germline CDR1 and CDR2 sequences are SGHTA and FQGNSA. Deletions cut 5 bases from V and 1 base from J, with 8 bases between. The CDR3 sequence is 13 residues long. CDR3 nucleotides: TGTGCCAGCAGCCCCGGACAGAACACTGAAGCTTTCTTT. Its translation is CASSPGQNTEAFF.

The gene calls are TRBV28 and TRBJ2-5; TRBD1 or TRBD2 may be the D gene (5 bases each). The CDR3 length is 15 residues. V lost 5 bases, J lost 5 bases, and 18 bases lay in between. Germline CDR1 and CDR2: MDHEN and SYDVKM. The DNA for the CDR3 is TGTGCCAGCAGTCGCCCGACGCAGGGACGGGAGACCCAGTACTTC. Residues: CASSRPTQGRETQYF.

The chain has TRBV6-1 and TRBJ2-7; 7 bases are a match to TRBD2. The CDR3 totals 15 residues. The J segment lost 6 bases and the V segment lost 5 bases, leaving 13 bases of the junction unmatched. Germline V lookup: CDR1 MNHNS, CDR2 SASEGT. This CDR3 reads CASSMTSGASGEQYF. The CDR3 region has the DNA TGTGCCAGCAGTATGACAAGCGGGGCCTCAGGCGAGCAGTACTTC.

The rearrangement joins TRBV11-2 to TRBJ1-3; no definite D call. From germline, CDR1 is SGHAT and CDR2 FQNNGV. The CDR3 consists of 11 residues. V was clipped by 5 bases and J by 7 bases, with 6 bases between them. CDR3 region: CASSQSNTIYF. The CDR3 DNA reads as TGTGCCAGCAGCCAATCGAACACCATATATTTT.

This clone has just one count. CDR3 sequence: CASSGVYEQYF. CDR3 bases: TGTGCCAGCAGTGGGGTCTACGAGCAGTACTTC. This rearrangement joins TRBV2 to TRBJ2-7; D is ambiguous. This CDR3 has 11 amino acids. From germline, CDR1 is SNHLY and CDR2 FYNNEI. The germline V and J ends were trimmed by 4 bases and 3 bases, with 4 bases remaining between them.

The count of this clone is one. This chain links TRBV19 with TRBJ2-7; D may be TRBD1 (5 bases). Germline lookup yields CDR1 LNHDA and CDR2 SQIVND (reference sequence). The CDR3 consists of 13 residues. The V end was cut by 11 bases, the J end by 3 bases, with 17 bases between. Written as DNA, the CDR3 is TGTGCCTCTTCTTTCAAGGGGATCTACGAGCAGTACTTC. This encodes CASSFKGIYEQYF.